Below, 25 T cell receptor beta chains from the same sample are listed, as sequenced in a study of cytomegalovirus exposure and HLA in healthy donors. Amplification used 60 Vbeta primers and 13 Jbeta primers. Method: immunoSEQ multiplex PCR; TCRdb's copy keeps in-frame clones and lacks some. Among 180,000 or so clones listed, 70% to 90% were seen once. Sequenced: PBMCs. The source of these receptors is a man aged 18 to 35 in good health and CMV-seropositive.

This clone was seen only a few times. The V gene is TRBV4-3, the J gene TRBJ1-6, with D possibly matching TRBD1 (5 bases). The CDR3 contains 15 residues. Trimming took 0 bases from V and 9 from J, leaving 12 bases between them. Germline V CDR1 and CDR2: LGHNA, YSLEER. DNA for the CDR3: TGCGCCAGCAGCCAAGATCAGGCCACAGGTTCACCCCTCCACTTT. This gives the protein CASSQDQATGSPLHF.

CDR3 protein: CASSESRDRQETQYF. DNA of the CDR3: TGCGCCAGCAGTGAGTCTAGGGACAGACAAGAGACCCAGTACTTC. V gene TRBV10-1 combines with J gene TRBJ2-5; 7 bases agree with TRBD1. The CDR3 runs to 15 residues. The germline gives CDR1 WNHNN, CDR2 SYGVQD (reference sequence). Trimming at V came to 0 bases and at J to 2 bases, leaving 3 bases not matched to a gene.

The genes are TRBV5-1 and TRBJ2-3; 10 bases align to TRBD1. The CDR3 is 16 residues long. CDR1 is SGHRS, CDR2 YFSETQ, per germline. V shed 5 bases, J shed 9 bases, and the junction held 15 bases outside the gene matches. The CDR3: CASSSDRGVKKGTQYF. For the CDR3, the DNA is TGCGCCAGCAGTTCGGACAGGGGGGTTAAAAAAGGGACGCAGTATTTT. Complete variable domain (other parts from reference TRBV5-1 and TRBJ2-3): KAGVTQTPRYLIKTRGQQVTLSCSPISGHRSVSWYQQTPGQGLQFLFEYFSETQRNKGNFPGRFSGRQFSNSRSEMNVSTLELGDSALYLCASSSDRGVKKGTQYFGPGTRLTVL.

The V call is TRBV9, the J call TRBJ2-3, with 7 bases lining up with TRBD1. The CDR3 totals 16 residues. With 5 bases clipped from V and 0 bases from J, the junction kept 9 bases outside the gene matches. CDR1 and CDR2 from the germline V gene are SGDLS and YYNGEE. CDR3 sequence (DNA): TGTGCCAGCAGATCACCCGGGACAGTAAGCACAGATACGCAGTATTTT. Its translation is CASRSPGTVSTDTQYF.

V is TRBV28 and J is TRBJ2-7, with 8 bases lining up with TRBD2. The trim removed 6 bases at V and 3 bases at J, leaving 7 bases unmatched. Germline V gene data show CDR1 as MDHEN and CDR2 as SYDVKM. This CDR3 has 14 amino acids. CDR3 nucleotide sequence: TGTGCCAGCAGGCCGCCGGGACTAGTCTACGAGCAGTACTTC. Amino acid sequence: CASRPPGLVYEQYF.

This clone has at least ten counts. CDR3: CASSQRDSGPQEAFF. The CDR3 bases are TGCGCCAGCAGCCAACGCGACAGCGGGCCCCAAGAAGCTTTCTTT. The chain links TRBV4-1 to TRBJ1-1; TRBD1 is a possible D gene (5 bases). The CDR3 length is 15 residues. The V gene lost 2 bases and the J gene lost 8 bases, with 18 bases spanning the gap. The germline V gene has CDR1 MGHRA and CDR2 YSYEKL.

This clone has more than one count but fewer than ten. The chain joins TRBV7-3 to TRBJ2-3; 10 bases are a match to TRBD2. CDR1 is SGHTA and CDR2 is FQGTGA in the germline V gene. The CDR3 is made up of 14 amino acids. V gave up 5 bases and J gave up 6 bases; unmatched junction bases: 5. The CDR3 DNA is TGTGCCAGCAGCCAAACTAGCGGGGTGGATACGCAGTATTTT. It codes for CASSQTSGVDTQYF. Supplemented by reference TRBV7-3 and TRBJ2-3, the full variable domain reads GAGVSQTPSNKVTEKGKYVELRCDPISGHTALYWYRQSLGQGPEFLIYFQGTGAADDSGLPNDRFFAVRPEGSVSTLKIQRTERGDSAVYLCASSQTSGVDTQYFGPGTRLTVL.

The chain couples TRBV2 to TRBJ2-1; TRBD1 is a possible D gene (8 bases). This CDR3 comprises 14 residues. The V end lost 4 bases, the J end lost 10 bases, and 17 bases lay between the germline ends. The germline V gene has CDR1 SNHLY and CDR2 FYNNEI. The CDR3 loop is CASSAQGGRREQFF. The CDR3 bases are TGTGCCAGCAGTGCACAGGGGGGGAGACGGGAGCAGTTCTTC.

The chain uses TRBV9 and TRBJ2-3, with TRBD2 identical over 8 bases. Germline V gives CDR1 SGDLS, CDR2 YYNGEE. V trimming: 4 bases; J trimming: 11 bases; junction bases outside the gene matches: 12. CDR3 size: 14 residues. CDR3 in amino acids: CASSLGGARFLQYF. The CDR3 DNA reads as TGTGCCAGCAGCCTCGGGGGGGCCAGATTCTTGCAGTATTTT.

This clone was seen once. This chain links TRBV5-4 with TRBJ2-7; possibly TRBD2 for D (6 bases). Germline CDR1 SGHNT, CDR2 YYREEE (reference sequence). V lost 0 bases to trimming and J lost 4 bases, with 17 bases between them. The CDR3 is made up of 16 amino acids. CDR3 DNA sequence: TGTGCCAGCAGCTTGGAACGGGGGAGGATAGATTACGAGCAGTACTTC. Protein product: CASSLERGRIDYEQYF.

CDR3 bases: TGTGCCAGCAGTTACTCGACTCGGAATGGCTACACCTTC. Translating it yields CASSYSTRNGYTF. The V and J genes are TRBV6-5 and TRBJ1-2, with unresolved D. CDR1 is MNHEY, CDR2 SVGAGI, per germline. The CDR3 has 13 amino acids. V lost 0 bases and J lost 6, with 8 bases in between.

V and J are TRBV10-3 and TRBJ2-1; 7 bases line up with TRBD2. CDR3 size: 14 residues. Losses at the gene ends were 11 bases for V and 0 bases for J; bases not matched to a gene: 7. CDR1 is ENHRY and CDR2 is SYGVKD in the germline V gene. The CDR3 region is CASNGGSSYNEQFF. DNA of the CDR3: TGTGCCTCCAACGGGGGGAGCTCCTACAATGAGCAGTTCTTC.

This rearrangement joins TRBV27 to TRBJ1-2; a possible D gene is TRBD1 (5 bases). CDR1 MNHEY and CDR2 SMNVEV come from the germline V gene (reference sequence). The CDR3 has 16 residues. V was clipped by 6 bases and J by 3 bases, with 20 bases between them. CDR3 region: CASSLQGLGSYYGYTF. In nucleotides, the CDR3 is TGTGCCAGCAGCCTCCAGGGTCTTGGGTCCTACTATGGCTACACCTTC.

V is TRBV9 and J is TRBJ2-3; TRBD2 is a possible D gene (6 bases). Germline V gives CDR1 SGDLS, CDR2 YYNGEE. Between the trimmed V and J ends, which lost 2 bases and 2 bases, there was a span of 9 bases. This CDR3 region has 14 residues. This CDR3 reads CASSVRDSTDTQYF. CDR3 coding DNA: TGTGCCAGCAGCGTCCGGGACTCCACAGATACGCAGTATTTT. The whole variable domain, filled in from reference TRBV9 and TRBJ2-3, reads DSGVTQTPKHLITATGQRVTLRCSPRSGDLSVYWYQQSLDQGLQFLIQYYNGEERAKGNILERFSAQQFPDLHSELNLSSLELGDSALYFCASSVRDSTDTQYFGPGTRLTVL.

The chain has TRBV7-9 and TRBJ2-4; 10 nucleotides match TRBD1. Germline values: CDR1 SEHNR, CDR2 FQNEAQ (reference sequence). CDR3 length equals 19 residues. The junction had 11 bases not matched to a gene; V was cut back by 3 bases and J by 0 bases. The CDR3 DNA reads as TGTGCCAGCAGCTTGGATGGGACAGGGGTCAGTTTAGCCAAAAACATTCAGTACTTC. It specifies CASSLDGTGVSLAKNIQYF. Filled out from reference TRBV7-9 and TRBJ2-4, the complete variable domain reads DTGVSQNPRHKITKRGQNVTFRCDPISEHNRLYWYRQTLGQGPEFLTYFQNEAQLEKSRLLSDRFSAERPKGSFSTLEIQRTEQGDSAMYLCASSLDGTGVSLAKNIQYFGAGTRLSVL.

V and J are TRBV11-2 and TRBJ2-7, with 8 bases identical to TRBD1. There are 15 residues in the CDR3. Germline lookup yields CDR1 SGHAT and CDR2 FQNNGV. V was pared by 5 bases and J by 1 base, with 7 bases of the junction left unmatched. In DNA, the CDR3 is TGTGCCAGCAGCCCAACCGGGACAGGTTCCTACGAGCAGTACTTC. It codes for CASSPTGTGSYEQYF.

The rearrangement joins TRBV6-5 to TRBJ2-3, with a tentative D call TRBD1 (5 bases). The germline V gene encodes CDR1 MNHEY and CDR2 SVGAGI. Trimming removed 2 bases at V and 0 bases at J, with 12 bases between. The CDR3 sequence is 16 residues long. The CDR3 sequence: CASSYLSGQSTDTQYF. CDR3 coding DNA: TGTGCCAGCAGTTACCTGTCAGGGCAGAGCACAGATACGCAGTATTTT.

The CDR3 DNA is TGTGCCTGGAGTGGAGCGGGAGGTCAGCCCCAGCATTTT. The encoded protein is CAWSGAGGQPQHF. This rearrangement joins TRBV30 to TRBJ1-5; D gene unclear. The CDR3 runs 13 residues. The V and J ends lost 1 base and 6 bases respectively, with 10 bases between them. Germline assignment: CDR1 GTSNPN and CDR2 SVGIG (reference sequence).

This sequence joins TRBV2 and TRBJ2-7; D possibly corresponds to TRBD1 (5 bases). Germline lookup yields CDR1 SNHLY and CDR2 FYNNEI. V lost 4 bases and J 3 bases, leaving 13 bases between the germline ends. This CDR3 spans 14 amino acids. This CDR3 reads CASSGVQGVYEQYF. The CDR3 DNA reads as TGTGCCAGCAGTGGTGTGCAGGGTGTCTACGAGCAGTACTTC.

The table lists this clone with a few counts. V usage is TRBV5-8 and J usage is TRBJ2-7; tentative D call: TRBD2 (5 bases). Germline CDR1 is SGHTS and CDR2 is YDEGEE. Trimming stripped 0 bases from V and 3 bases from J, with 7 bases between. There are 13 residues in the CDR3. CDR3 sequence reads: CASSLGGGYEQYF. The CDR3 bases are TGTGCCAGCAGCTTGGGAGGAGGCTACGAGCAGTACTTC.

The V call is TRBV4-1, the J call TRBJ2-7; D possibly corresponds to TRBD2 (5 bases). This CDR3 has 14 residues. CDR1 and CDR2 (germline): MGHRA, YSYEKL. V was trimmed by 1 base and J by 2 bases, leaving 9 bases between them. CDR3 DNA: TGCGCCAGCAGCCAAGGGTCCGGGGCCTACGAGCAGTACTTC. Protein product: CASSQGSGAYEQYF.

This rearrangement joins TRBV5-1 to TRBJ2-5; 7 bases match TRBD1. The V gene's germline CDR1 is SGHRS and CDR2 YFSETQ. The CDR3 is made up of 14 amino acids. Trimming at V came to 4 bases and at J to 2 bases, leaving 5 bases not matched to a gene. The CDR3 is CASSPTGVQETQYF. The CDR3 nucleotides read TGCGCCAGCAGCCCAACAGGGGTACAAGAGACCCAGTACTTC.

V and J are TRBV6-5 and TRBJ1-1; a possible D gene is TRBD1 (5 bases). The length of the CDR3 is 15 residues. Germline V CDR1 and CDR2: MNHEY, SVGAGI. V was shortened by 5 bases and J by 3 bases, with 16 bases between the two germline ends. As DNA, the CDR3 is TGTGCCAGCAGTGTCCTGGGGGGGGGTTACACTGAAGCTTTCTTT. It encodes CASSVLGGGYTEAFF.

V usage is TRBV25-1 and J usage is TRBJ1-3; 8 bases are shared with TRBD1. J was trimmed by 0 bases and V by 5 bases; bases with no gene match: 6. CDR3 length: 16 amino acids. Germline V gene data show CDR1 as MGHDK and CDR2 as SYGVNS. This CDR3 is CASSPNTGGSGNTIYF. In DNA, the CDR3 is TGTGCCAGCAGTCCAAACACAGGGGGCTCTGGAAACACCATATATTTT.

The chain recombines TRBV6-1 with TRBJ2-1, with 10 positions matching TRBD1. Germline values: CDR1 MNHNS, CDR2 SASEGT. This CDR3 has 11 residues. V shed 6 bases, J shed 14 bases, and the junction held 4 bases outside the gene matches. The CDR3 DNA is TGTGCCAGCAGGACCGGGACAGGGGAGTTCTTC. It codes for CASRTGTGEFF.